Each of the 21 T cell receptor beta chains below was sequenced from the same sample in a study of cytomegalovirus exposure and HLA in healthy donors. PCR amplification relied on 60 Vbeta primers (plus 13 Jbeta primers). TCRdb's copy holds only in-frame clones and misses some; the assay was immunoSEQ multiplex PCR. The sample includes approximately 110,000 clones, 76% of them seen just once. Sequences were obtained from PBMCs. Receptors originate from a man aged 40-49 years in good health and CMV-seropositive.

This rearrangement joins TRBV9 to TRBJ2-2, with a tentative D call TRBD1 (6 bases). This CDR3 has 13 amino acids. Trimming cost V 4 bases and J 6 bases, with 10 bases left between them. Germline CDR1 is SGDLS and CDR2 is YYNGEE. The CDR3 DNA reads as TGTGCCAGCAGCACGAACAGGGCCGGGGAGCTGTTTTTT. As protein: CASSTNRAGELFF. The full variable domain, completed using reference TRBV9 and TRBJ2-2, is DSGVTQTPKHLITATGQRVTLRCSPRSGDLSVYWYQQSLDQGLQFLIQYYNGEERAKGNILERFSAQQFPDLHSELNLSSLELGDSALYFCASSTNRAGELFFGEGSRLTVL.

The chain has TRBV6-5 and TRBJ2-7; 8 positions match TRBD1. The CDR3 sequence is 15 residues long. CDR1 is MNHEY and CDR2 is SVGAGI in the germline V gene. The ends lost 5 bases at V and 2 bases at J; junction bases unmatched: 8. The CDR3 spells CASSLDRGNTYEQYF. Here the CDR3 DNA reads TGTGCCAGCAGTCTAGACAGGGGCAACACCTACGAGCAGTACTTC.

The CDR3 region is CASSLLGAIGGNTIYF. CDR3 DNA: TGTGCCAGCAGCTTATTGGGGGCAATTGGTGGAAACACCATATATTTT. The genes are TRBV7-8 and TRBJ1-3; D might be TRBD1 (6 bases). Germline V gives CDR1 SGHVS, CDR2 FQNEAQ. V was cut by 2 bases and J by 3 bases, with 14 bases left in between. The CDR3 is made up of 16 amino acids.

The CDR3 DNA is TGTGCCAGCAGCCGGACTAGCGAAGAGACCCAGTACTTC. It is translated as CASSRTSEETQYF. The rearrangement links TRBV6-5 to TRBJ2-5, with TRBD2 matching 9 bases. V shed 6 bases and J 3 bases; nucleotides not matched to a gene: 2. The CDR3 is 13 amino acids. From germline, CDR1 is MNHEY and CDR2 SVGAGI.

Comments on this clone: One junction end does not reproduce the germline sequence, and a read error may be involved. This chain joins TRBV7-7 and TRBJ2-1, with D uncertain. Germline CDR1 reads SSHAT; CDR2 reads FNYEAQ (reference sequence). The CDR3 length is 13 residues. The CDR3 region is CASSLGSYNEQFF. Here the CDR3 DNA reads TGTGCTAGCAGCTTAGGCAGCTACAATGAGCAGTTCTTC.

V is TRBV7-3 and J is TRBJ2-1; no firm D call. The CDR3 is 14 amino acids. Germline V gene lookup returns CDR1 SGHTA and CDR2 FQGTGA. Trimming stripped 2 bases from V and 7 bases from J, with 12 bases between. In nucleotides, the CDR3 is TGTGCCAGCAGCTTAGTCCGAAGCGTGAATGAGCAGTTCTTC. The encoded protein is CASSLVRSVNEQFF.

This rearrangement joins TRBV5-6 to TRBJ2-2; TRBD2 might be the D (6 bases). Germline V CDR1 and CDR2: SGHDT, YYEEEE. The CDR3 totals 15 residues. Trimming took 6 bases from V and 0 from J, leaving 12 bases between them. The CDR3 DNA reads as TGTGCCAGCAACTTCGGGGGAGCGAACACCGGGGAGCTGTTTTTT. The encoded protein is CASNFGGANTGELFF.

This clone came up once. This sequence joins TRBV19 and TRBJ2-1; 9 bases match TRBD2. V trimming: 3 bases; J trimming: 6 bases; junction bases outside the gene matches: 18. The CDR3 loop spans 19 amino acids. Germline V gene sequence: CDR1 LNHDA, CDR2 SQIVND (reference sequence). CDR3 protein: CASSIGRGRRLAVVNEQFF. Here the CDR3 DNA reads TGTGCCAGTAGTATTGGGAGGGGGCGCAGACTAGCGGTAGTCAATGAGCAGTTCTTC.

The gene calls are TRBV5-1 and TRBJ1-1; possible D gene TRBD1, 6 bases. The germline gives CDR1 SGHRS, CDR2 YFSETQ. Trimming stripped 0 bases from V and 0 bases from J, with 12 bases between. The CDR3 length is 16 residues. CDR3 in DNA: TGCGCCAGCAGCTTGGATGGCAGGGGAATGAACACTGAAGCTTTCTTT. Amino acids: CASSLDGRGMNTEAFF.

V and J are TRBV30 and TRBJ1-2; the D is unclear. The CDR3 loop spans 11 amino acids. V gave up 3 bases and J gave up 7 bases, with 9 bases separating them. Per the germline V gene, CDR1 is GTSNPN and CDR2 is SVGIG (reference sequence). CDR3 loop: CAWRYSSGYTF. The DNA for the CDR3 is TGTGCCTGGAGGTACAGCTCTGGCTACACCTTC.

This clone was seen a handful of times. The chain has TRBV5-5 and TRBJ2-1, with 7 bases that match TRBD1. Germline values: CDR1 SGHKS, CDR2 YYEKEE (reference sequence). The J segment lost 9 bases and the V segment lost 2 bases, leaving 2 bases of the junction unmatched. The CDR3 spans 12 residues. CDR3 amino acids: CASSLGGTEQFF. As DNA, the CDR3 is TGTGCCAGCAGCTTAGGGGGCACTGAGCAGTTCTTC.

The CDR3 loop is CSVEGESSYYEQFF. As DNA, the CDR3 is TGCAGCGTTGAAGGGGAGTCATCGTATTATGAGCAGTTCTTC. The chain employs TRBV29-1 and TRBJ2-1; D may be TRBD2 (5 bases). CDR1 and CDR2 (germline): SQVTM, ANQGSEA. This CDR3 is built from 14 residues. V lost 1 base to trimming and J lost 8 bases, with 15 bases between them.

This rearrangement joins TRBV6-1 to TRBJ2-2, with D possibly TRBD1 on 6 matching bases. This CDR3 region has 14 residues. Germline values: CDR1 MNHNS, CDR2 SASEGT. The ends were cut back, 6 bases at V and 1 base at J, with 9 bases in the middle. In DNA form, the CDR3 reads TGTGCCAGCAGGATACAGGGGAACACCGGGGAGCTGTTTTTT. Its translation: CASRIQGNTGELFF.

The V and J genes are TRBV19 and TRBJ1-1; tentative D call: TRBD1 (6 bases). V dropped 1 base and J dropped 1 base, with 13 bases sitting between them. This CDR3 is built from 16 residues. Germline V gene data show CDR1 as LNHDA and CDR2 as SQIVND (reference sequence). As DNA, the CDR3 is TGTGCCAGTAGTATAGGGCGGGGGGCGAGGAACACTGAAGCTTTCTTT. Translation: CASSIGRGARNTEAFF.

This clone came up a few times. The V and J genes are TRBV19 and TRBJ2-5; no definite D call. In germline, CDR1 is LNHDA, CDR2 SQIVND (reference sequence). V dropped 6 bases and J dropped 5 bases, with 16 bases sitting between them. CDR3 length: 14 amino acids. The CDR3, as DNA: TGTGCCAGTAGAGGTAGCAGTAATAGGGAGACCCAGTACTTC. Its protein product is CASRGSSNRETQYF.

V gene TRBV10-3 combines with J gene TRBJ2-7; D perhaps matches TRBD2 (6 bases). V was cut by 7 bases and J by 1 base, with 14 bases left in between. CDR1 is ENHRY, CDR2 SYGVKD, per germline. The CDR3 is 14 amino acids. The CDR3 is CAIKETRGSYEQYF. In DNA, the CDR3 is TGTGCCATCAAGGAGACTAGGGGATCCTACGAGCAGTACTTC.

V is TRBV9 and J is TRBJ2-1; the match to TRBD2 covers 7 bases. J lost 0 bases, V lost 3 bases, and 3 bases had no gene match. CDR3 size: 15 residues. The germline CDR1 and CDR2 sequences are SGDLS and YYNGEE. The CDR3: CASSAGTNSYNEQFF. For the CDR3, the DNA is TGTGCCAGCAGCGCCGGGACTAACTCCTACAATGAGCAGTTCTTC. Filled out from reference TRBV9 and TRBJ2-1, the complete variable domain reads DSGVTQTPKHLITATGQRVTLRCSPRSGDLSVYWYQQSLDQGLQFLIQYYNGEERAKGNILERFSAQQFPDLHSELNLSSLELGDSALYFCASSAGTNSYNEQFFGPGTRLTVL.

The V gene is TRBV6-5, the J gene TRBJ1-1, with 8 bases that match TRBD1. CDR1 and CDR2 (germline): MNHEY, SVGAGI. This CDR3 region has 15 residues. The ends lost 7 bases at V and 4 bases at J; junction bases unmatched: 11. In DNA form, the CDR3 reads TGTGCCAGCAAACAGGGGGGCATTGGAAGCACTGAAGCTTTCTTT. Its protein is CASKQGGIGSTEAFF.

The chain joins TRBV7-9 to TRBJ2-2; 7 bases are a match to TRBD2. Trimming took 3 bases from V and 6 from J; bases not matched to a gene: 10. This CDR3 is built from 16 residues. Germline assignment: CDR1 SEHNR and CDR2 FQNEAQ (reference sequence). The CDR3 nucleotides are TGTGCCAGCAGCTTTAGAGGGGAGGGCCACGCCGGGGAGCTGTTTTTT. Protein product: CASSFRGEGHAGELFF.

This clone was counted between two and nine times. The rearrangement uses TRBV2 and TRBJ2-5; 7 positions agree with TRBD1. The CDR3 has 14 residues. From germline, CDR1 is SNHLY and CDR2 FYNNEI. The V gene end was trimmed by 1 base and the J gene end by 4 bases; junction bases not matched to a gene: 3. CDR3 sequence (DNA): TGTGCCAGCAGTGAAGAGGGGGCCAGAGAGACCCAGTACTTC. Amino acid sequence: CASSEEGARETQYF.

The chain uses TRBV18 and TRBJ1-1, with D unresolved. In germline, CDR1 is KGHSH, CDR2 LQKENI. The V and J ends lost 3 bases and 6 bases respectively, with 11 bases between them. The CDR3 runs to 13 residues. The CDR3 reads CASSPSAGSEAFF. DNA for the CDR3: TGTGCCAGCTCACCGTCGGCAGGCTCTGAAGCTTTCTTT.